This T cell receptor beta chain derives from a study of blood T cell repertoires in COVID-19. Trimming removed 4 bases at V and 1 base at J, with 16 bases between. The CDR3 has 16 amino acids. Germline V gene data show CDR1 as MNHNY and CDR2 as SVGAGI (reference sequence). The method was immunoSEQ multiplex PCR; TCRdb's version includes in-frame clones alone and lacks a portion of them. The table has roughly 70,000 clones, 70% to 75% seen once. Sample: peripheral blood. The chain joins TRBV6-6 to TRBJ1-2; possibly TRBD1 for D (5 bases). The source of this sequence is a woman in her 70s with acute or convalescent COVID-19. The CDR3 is CASSSWGRGDNYGYTF. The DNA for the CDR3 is TGTGCCAGCAGTTCCTGGGGCAGAGGAGATAACTATGGCTACACCTTC.